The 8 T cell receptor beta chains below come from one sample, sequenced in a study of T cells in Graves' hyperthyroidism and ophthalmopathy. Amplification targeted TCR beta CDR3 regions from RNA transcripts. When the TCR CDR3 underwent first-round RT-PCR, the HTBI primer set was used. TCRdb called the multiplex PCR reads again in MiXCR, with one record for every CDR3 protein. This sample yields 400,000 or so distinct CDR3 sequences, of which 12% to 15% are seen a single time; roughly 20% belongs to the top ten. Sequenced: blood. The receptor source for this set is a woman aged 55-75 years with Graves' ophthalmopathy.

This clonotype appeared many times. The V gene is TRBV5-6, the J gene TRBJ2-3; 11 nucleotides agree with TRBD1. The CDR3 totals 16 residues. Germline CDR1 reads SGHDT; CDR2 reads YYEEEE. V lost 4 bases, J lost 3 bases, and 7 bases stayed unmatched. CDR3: CASSPWTGGMTDTQYF. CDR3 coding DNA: TGTGCCAGCAGCCCCTGGACAGGGGGCATGACAGATACGCAGTATTTT.

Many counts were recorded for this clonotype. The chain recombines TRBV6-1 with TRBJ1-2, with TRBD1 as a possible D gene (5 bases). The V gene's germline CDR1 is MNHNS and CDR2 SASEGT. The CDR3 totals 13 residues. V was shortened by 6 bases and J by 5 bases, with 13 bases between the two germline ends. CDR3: CASSQDSSYGYTF. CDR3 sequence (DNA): TGTGCCAGCAGCCAAGACAGCTCTTATGGCTACACCTTC.

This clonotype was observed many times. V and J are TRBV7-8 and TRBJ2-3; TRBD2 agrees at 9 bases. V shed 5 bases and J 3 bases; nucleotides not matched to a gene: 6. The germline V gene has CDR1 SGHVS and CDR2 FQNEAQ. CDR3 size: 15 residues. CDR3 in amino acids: CASSHTSGRTDTQYF. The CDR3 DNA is TGTGCCAGCAGCCATACTAGCGGGCGGACAGATACGCAGTATTTT.

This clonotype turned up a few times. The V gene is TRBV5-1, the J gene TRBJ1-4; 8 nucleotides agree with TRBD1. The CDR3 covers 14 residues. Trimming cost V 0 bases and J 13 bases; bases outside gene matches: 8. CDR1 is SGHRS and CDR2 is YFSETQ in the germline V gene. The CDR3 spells CASSLAGGADGLFF. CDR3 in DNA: TGCGCCAGCAGCTTGGCAGGGGGCGCGGATGGACTGTTTTTT. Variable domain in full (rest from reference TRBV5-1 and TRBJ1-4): KAGVTQTPRYLIKTRGQQVTLSCSPISGHRSVSWYQQTPGQGLQFLFEYFSETQRNKGNFPGRFSGRQFSNSRSEMNVSTLELGDSALYLCASSLAGGADGLFFGSGTQLSVL.

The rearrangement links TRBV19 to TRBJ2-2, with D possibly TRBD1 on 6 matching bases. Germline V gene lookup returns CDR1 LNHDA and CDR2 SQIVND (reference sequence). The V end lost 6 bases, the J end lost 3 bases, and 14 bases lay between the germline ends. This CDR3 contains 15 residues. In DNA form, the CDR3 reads TGTGCCAGTAGGACCGGGACACATGACACCGGGGAGCTGTTTTTT. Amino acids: CASRTGTHDTGELFF.

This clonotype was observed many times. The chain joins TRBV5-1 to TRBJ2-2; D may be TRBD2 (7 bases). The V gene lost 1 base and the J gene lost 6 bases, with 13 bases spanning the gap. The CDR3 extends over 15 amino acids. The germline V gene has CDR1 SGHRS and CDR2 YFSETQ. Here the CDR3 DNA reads TGCGCCAGCAGCTTGACAGCGGGACACCCCGGGGAGCTGTTTTTT. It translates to CASSLTAGHPGELFF.

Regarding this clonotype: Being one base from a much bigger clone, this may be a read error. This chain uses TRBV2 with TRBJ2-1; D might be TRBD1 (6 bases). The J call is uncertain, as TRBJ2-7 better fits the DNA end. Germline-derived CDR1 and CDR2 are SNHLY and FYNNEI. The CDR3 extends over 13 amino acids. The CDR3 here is CASSRPGDNEQYF. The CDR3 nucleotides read TGTGCCAGCAGCCGCCCCGGGGACAATGAGCAGTACTTC.

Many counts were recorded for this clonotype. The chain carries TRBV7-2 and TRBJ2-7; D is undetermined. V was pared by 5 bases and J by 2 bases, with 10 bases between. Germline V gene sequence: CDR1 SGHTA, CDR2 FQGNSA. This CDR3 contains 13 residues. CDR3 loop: CASSARQAYEQYF. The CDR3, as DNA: TGTGCCAGCAGCGCCCGACAAGCCTACGAGCAGTACTTC.